The 25 T cell receptor beta chains below come from one sample, sequenced in a study of blood T cell repertoires in COVID-19. TCRdb keeps only in-frame clones here, not all; method: immunoSEQ multiplex PCR. The sample holds hundreds of thousands of clones, approximately 86% seen once. Material: peripheral blood. Source of these receptors: a man aged 18 to 30 with active or convalescent COVID-19.

The gene calls are TRBV19 and TRBJ2-1; 10 bases line up with TRBD2. CDR1 LNHDA and CDR2 SQIVND come from the germline V gene (reference sequence). The CDR3 has 16 amino acids. V trimming: 2 bases; J trimming: 6 bases; junction bases outside the gene matches: 7. The CDR3 spells CASSIIKRGGLNEQFF. As DNA, the CDR3 is TGTGCCAGTAGTATAATTAAGCGGGGGGGCCTCAATGAGCAGTTCTTC.

This chain connects TRBV5-8 to TRBJ2-1; D may be TRBD1 (6 bases). The CDR3 is 14 amino acids. The V gene lost 4 bases and the J gene lost 6 bases, with 14 bases spanning the gap. Germline loops: CDR1 SGHTS, CDR2 YDEGEE. In DNA, the CDR3 is TGTGCCAGCAGCCGATATACAGGGCCCAATGAGCAGTTCTTC. It translates to CASSRYTGPNEQFF.

V gene TRBV5-6 combines with J gene TRBJ1-1; no definite D call. Trimming took off 4 bases at V and 11 bases at J, with 21 bases between the two ends. The CDR3 length is 14 residues. CDR1 is SGHDT, CDR2 YYEEEE, per germline. In DNA, the CDR3 is TGTGCCAGCAGCCGAACGAACGGAGCTATAAGGGCTTTCTTT. This translates into CASSRTNGAIRAFF. Full variable domain (rest looked up from reference TRBV5-6 and TRBJ1-1): DAGVTQSPTHLIKTRGQQVTLRCSPKSGHDTVSWYQQALGQGPQFIFQYYEEEERQRGNFPDRFSGHQFPNYSSELNVNALLLGDSALYLCASSRTNGAIRAFFGQGTRLTVV.

This chain uses TRBV4-1 with TRBJ1-1; tentatively, D is TRBD1 (5 bases). CDR1 is MGHRA and CDR2 is YSYEKL in the germline V gene. This CDR3 contains 12 residues. The V and J ends lost 8 bases and 8 bases respectively, with 15 bases between them. The CDR3 protein is CASQGLQGEAFF. In nucleotides, the CDR3 is TGCGCCAGCCAGGGACTCCAAGGGGAAGCTTTCTTT.

The chain combines TRBV15 with TRBJ2-1, with D perhaps TRBD1 (5 bases). Trimming took 6 bases from V and 1 from J, leaving 7 bases between them. The CDR3 is 13 residues long. Germline-derived CDR1 and CDR2 are LNHNV and YYDKDF (reference sequence). The CDR3 is CATRPGSYNEQFF. The CDR3 nucleotides read TGTGCCACCAGGCCAGGGTCCTACAATGAGCAGTTCTTC.

This clone was detected only a few times. The chain carries TRBV5-4 and TRBJ2-3, with a weak D call TRBD1 (6 bases). The CDR3 has 13 residues. Between the trimmed V and J ends, which lost 5 bases and 0 bases, there was a span of 7 bases. CDR1 and CDR2 (germline): SGHNT, YYREEE (reference sequence). The CDR3 DNA reads TGTGCCAGCAGGGACAGCAGCACAGATACGCAGTATTTT. Encoded protein: CASRDSSTDTQYF.

For this clone: No DNA is shown, since the ends of the CDR3 on it are uncertain; the CDR3 is the one TCRdb lists. The chain joins TRBV27 to TRBJ1-2; TRBD1, the table's D call, lacks a check against the DNA. The CDR3 spans 14 residues, counting both ends. Per the germline V gene, CDR1 is MNHEY and CDR2 is SMNVEV (reference sequence). This CDR3 reads CASSFGPGIYGYTF.

The chain combines TRBV27 with TRBJ2-7, with 10 bases identical to TRBD1. This CDR3 region has 14 residues. J was trimmed by 4 bases and V by 5 bases; bases with no gene match: 5. CDR1 is MNHEY, CDR2 SMNVEV, per germline (reference sequence). Here the CDR3 reads CASSEGTGVYEQYF. CDR3 sequence (DNA): TGTGCCAGCAGTGAGGGGACAGGGGTGTACGAGCAGTACTTC.

CDR3 residues: CASSVVSGVPGYTF. CDR3 bases: TGTGCCAGCAGCGTGGTGTCGGGTGTGCCTGGCTACACCTTC. The chain is built from TRBV9 and TRBJ1-2; no clear D. V lost 2 bases and J 7 bases, leaving 15 bases between the germline ends. The CDR3 loop spans 14 amino acids. Germline lookup yields CDR1 SGDLS and CDR2 YYNGEE.

Only one count was recorded for this clone. The rearrangement uses TRBV18 and TRBJ2-1, with D unclear. There are 16 residues in the CDR3. Germline CDR1 is KGHSH and CDR2 is LQKENI. V lost 0 bases, J lost 5 bases, and 14 bases lay in between. Here the CDR3 reads CASSPPGPLWDNEQFF. The CDR3, as DNA: TGTGCCAGCTCACCACCGGGCCCGCTTTGGGACAATGAGCAGTTCTTC.

The J gene is TRBJ1-6, the V gene TRBV4-3, with 8 bases lining up with TRBD1. The CDR3 is made up of 14 amino acids. CDR1 is LGHNA and CDR2 is YSLEER in the germline V gene. Trimming removed 3 bases from V and 9 bases from J; junction bases left unmatched: 4. The CDR3 loop is CASSQTGVGSPLHF. Written as DNA, the CDR3 is TGCGCCAGCAGCCAGACAGGGGTCGGTTCACCCCTCCACTTT.

V gene TRBV6-2 or TRBV6-3 combines with J gene TRBJ1-1, with D possibly TRBD1 on 5 matching bases. The germline V gene encodes CDR1 MNHEY and CDR2 SVGEGT. V was cut by 2 bases and J by 4 bases, with 8 bases left in between. CDR3 length equals 13 residues. The CDR3 spells CASSYGAATEAFF. CDR3 nucleotides: TGTGCCAGCAGTTACGGGGCGGCCACTGAAGCTTTCTTT.

This sequence joins TRBV5-4 and TRBJ1-3, with D possibly matching TRBD1 (6 bases). Germline loops: CDR1 SGHNT, CDR2 YYREEE (reference sequence). This CDR3 is 15 amino acids long. Trimming took off 0 bases at V and 3 bases at J, with 10 bases between the two ends. As DNA, the CDR3 is TGTGCCAGCAGCTTGGGGCAGGGGTTTGGAAACACCATATATTTT. This translates into CASSLGQGFGNTIYF. Drawing the rest from reference TRBV5-4 and TRBJ1-3, the complete variable domain is ETGVTQSPTHLIKTRGQQVTLRCSSQSGHNTVSWYQQALGQGPQFIFQYYREEENGRGNFPPRFSGLQFPNYSSELNVNALELDDSALYLCASSLGQGFGNTIYFGEGSWLTVV.

V usage is TRBV19 and J usage is TRBJ2-6; 7 bases align to TRBD2. The CDR3 length is 16 residues. V gave up 2 bases and J gave up 3 bases; unmatched junction bases: 4. Germline V CDR1 and CDR2: LNHDA, SQIVND (reference sequence). The CDR3, as DNA: TGTGCCAGTAGTATATCTCGGGGGGTTGGGGCCAACGTCCTGACTTTC. Its protein is CASSISRGVGANVLTF.

The J gene is TRBJ1-4, the V gene TRBV12-3 or TRBV12-4; D unclear. The length of the CDR3 is 11 residues. V dropped 2 bases and J dropped 8 bases, with 3 bases sitting between them. In nucleotides, the CDR3 is TGTGCCAGCAGTTTACGGGAAAAACTGTTTTTT. It specifies CASSLREKLFF.

This clone showed up just once. This chain joins TRBV5-1 and TRBJ2-1; TRBD1 matches 7 bases. J gave up 8 bases and V 0 bases, and 5 bases lay outside the gene matches. This CDR3 region has 14 residues. CDR1 and CDR2 from the germline V gene are SGHRS and YFSETQ. The CDR3 reads CASSLVGQEYEQFF. For the CDR3, the DNA is TGCGCCAGCAGCTTGGTCGGACAGGAGTATGAGCAGTTCTTC.

The chain couples TRBV27 to TRBJ2-7; 13 positions agree with TRBD2. The V gene's germline CDR1 is MNHEY and CDR2 SMNVEV (reference sequence). V was clipped by 5 bases and J by 3 bases; unmatched bases: 7. The CDR3 contains 16 residues. The DNA for the CDR3 is TGTGCCAGCAGTGCCCCGGGACTAGCGGGGCTCTACGAGCAGTACTTC. As protein: CASSAPGLAGLYEQYF.

The chain uses TRBV29-1 and TRBJ1-1; D unclear. Deletions cut 7 bases from V and 3 bases from J, with 6 bases between. There are 10 residues in the CDR3. Germline V gene sequence: CDR1 SQVTM, CDR2 ANQGSEA. The CDR3 DNA sequence: TGCAGCGCCTCGGACACTGAAGCTTTCTTT. Translated: CSASDTEAFF. The whole variable domain, filled in from reference TRBV29-1 and TRBJ1-1, reads SAVISQKPSRDICQRGTSLTIQCQVDSQVTMMFWYRQQPGQSLTLIATANQGSEATYESGFVIDKFPISRPNLTFSTLTVSNMSPEDSSIYLCSASDTEAFFGQGTRLTVV.

This sequence joins TRBV6-4 and TRBJ2-2, with D maybe TRBD2 (6 bases). Trimming removed 5 bases from V and 3 bases from J, with 22 bases in between. The CDR3 runs 18 residues. Germline CDR1 and CDR2: MRHNA and SNTAGT. The CDR3 here is CASSSGGVSPPYTGELFF. DNA for the CDR3: TGTGCCAGCAGTTCCGGGGGAGTTTCCCCACCTTACACCGGGGAGCTGTTTTTT.

The chain uses TRBV21-1 and TRBJ2-6; the table gives TRBD1 as D, unverified against the DNA. TRBV21-1 is noted as a pseudogene. This CDR3 comprises 20 residues. CDR3 residues: CASSKGYPGQGSPGANVLTF. In DNA form, the CDR3 reads TGTGCCAGCAGCAAAGGATATCCCGGACAGGGGAGTCCTGGGGCCAACGTCCTGACTTTC.

The V and J genes are TRBV4-2 and TRBJ1-1, with a possible D match to TRBD1 (6 bases). The germline CDR1 and CDR2 sequences are LGHNA and YNFKEQ. Trimming took off 1 base at V and 5 bases at J, with 8 bases between the two ends. The CDR3 contains 13 residues. The CDR3 here is CASSQATGTEAFF. The CDR3 bases are TGTGCCAGCAGCCAAGCCACAGGGACTGAAGCTTTCTTT.

V and J are TRBV19 and TRBJ2-7; TRBD1 matches 7 bases. V shed 4 bases, J shed 9 bases, and the junction held 6 bases outside the gene matches. Germline assignment: CDR1 LNHDA and CDR2 SQIVND (reference sequence). This CDR3 is built from 12 residues. CDR3 loop: CASSTMGQPQYF. CDR3 nucleotides: TGTGCCAGTAGTACGATGGGACAGCCGCAGTACTTC.

CDR3 in DNA: TGTGCCAGCAGCGCTAGCGGGGGGGCCATAGATACGCAGTATTTT. Its protein is CASSASGGAIDTQYF. The chain recombines TRBV9 with TRBJ2-3; 12 bases agree with TRBD2. From germline, CDR1 is SGDLS and CDR2 YYNGEE. This CDR3 region has 15 residues. J gave up 5 bases and V 3 bases, and 4 bases lay outside the gene matches.

This sequence joins TRBV4-1 and TRBJ2-6, with unresolved D. CDR3 length equals 17 residues. CDR1 and CDR2 (germline): MGHRA, YSYEKL. Between the trimmed V and J ends, which lost 1 base and 0 bases, there was a span of 10 bases. The CDR3 loop is CASSQGLEPSGANVLTF. CDR3 sequence (DNA): TGCGCCAGCAGCCAAGGACTGGAGCCCTCTGGGGCCAACGTCCTGACTTTC.

This clone was picked up a small number of times. The chain joins TRBV4-1 to TRBJ2-7, with a weak D call TRBD1 (5 bases). There are 14 residues in the CDR3. V shed 0 bases and J shed 7 bases, with 13 bases lying between them. CDR1 MGHRA and CDR2 YSYEKL come from the germline V gene. The CDR3 bases are TGCGCCAGCAGCCAAGAAGCACCAAAGGGGGAGCAGTACTTC. This codes for CASSQEAPKGEQYF.